This TCR beta chain is from a study of TIL therapy for anti-PD-1-resistant metastatic lung cancer. Time point noted: pre-treatment sample, taken before nivolumab and TIL therapy. Stage 4 NSCLC adults joined between late 2017 and early 2020. The study, taken as a whole, reports: After infusion, TIL clonotypes partly replaced peripheral T cells and declined over months.

The immunoSEQ assay was v3. Each library reached 1.5 million to 2.5 million read pairs, or about 5-6 million at deep level. Assay used: immunoSEQ multiplex PCR; TCRdb lists only in-frame clones, some missing. This sample yields some 20,000 clones, of which about 79% are seen a single time; approximately 7.4% belongs to the top ten. Unmatched junction bases numbered 5, after V lost 1 base and J lost 13 bases. Germline CDR1 and CDR2: SGHTA and FQGNSA. The CDR3 runs to 12 residues. Notes on this clone: Antigen unknown.

This receptor was identified in a person aged 25 to 85 with non-small cell lung cancer. Specimen: blood, collected at baseline. The V call is TRBV7-2, the J call TRBJ1-1; 8 bases are a match to TRBD1. As DNA, the CDR3 is TGTGCCAGCAGCTTAGTAACAGGGGGGGTTTTCTTT. Translated, it gives CASSLVTGGVFF.